The 21 T cell receptor beta chains given below trace back to one sample, sequenced in a study of blood T cell repertoires in COVID-19. Some clones are missing from TCRdb's copy, which holds only in-frame ones; the method was immunoSEQ multiplex PCR. The data hold 200,000 to 250,000 clones, with 86% observed a single time. The sample was PBMCs or T cells enriched from blood (not recorded which). These receptors originate from a middle-aged woman with acute COVID-19.

The chain recombines TRBV19 with TRBJ2-2; the D gene is possibly TRBD1 (6 bases). V was pared by 5 bases and J by 3 bases, with 10 bases between. This CDR3 is 14 amino acids long. Germline CDR1 is LNHDA and CDR2 is SQIVND (reference sequence). The CDR3 loop reads CASSQAGDTGELFF. CDR3 bases: TGTGCCAGTAGTCAGGCAGGGGACACCGGGGAGCTGTTTTTT.

The rearrangement uses TRBV19 and TRBJ1-5; possibly TRBD1 for D (5 bases). The V and J ends lost 1 base and 2 bases respectively, with 12 bases between them. CDR3 size: 16 residues. Germline V gene sequence: CDR1 LNHDA, CDR2 SQIVND (reference sequence). The DNA for the CDR3 is TGTGCCAGTAGTATAGGGGGCAGGGCGGGCAATCAGCCCCAGCATTTT. It yields the protein CASSIGGRAGNQPQHF.

CDR3 sequence: CASSEASSANEKLFF. DNA of the CDR3: TGTGCCAGCAGTGAAGCGTCGTCAGCGAATGAAAAACTGTTTTTT. The V and J genes are TRBV6-1 and TRBJ1-4; D uncertain. The germline V gene encodes CDR1 MNHNS and CDR2 SASEGT. V shed 0 bases and J shed 5 bases, with 10 bases lying between them. This CDR3 is 15 amino acids long.

The chain recombines TRBV7-8 with TRBJ1-5; TRBD1 is a possible D gene (5 bases). Trimming took 2 bases from V and 4 from J, leaving 6 bases between them. Germline V CDR1 and CDR2: SGHVS, FQNEAQ. The CDR3 spans 13 residues. The CDR3, as DNA: TGTGCCAGCAGCTTACGGGGGAATCAGCCCCAGCATTTT. Translating gives CASSLRGNQPQHF.

The gene calls are TRBV18 and TRBJ2-6, with 9 bases lining up with TRBD1. Per the germline V gene, CDR1 is KGHSH and CDR2 is LQKENI. The CDR3 is 18 residues long. V was clipped by 0 bases and J by 2 bases; unmatched bases: 5. The CDR3 DNA reads as TGTGCCAGCTCACCACCGAACAGGGGGCTCGCTGGGGCCAACGTCCTGACTTTC. Translation: CASSPPNRGLAGANVLTF.

The chain joins TRBV3-1 (or the pseudogene TRBV3-2) to TRBJ1-6, with D tentatively TRBD1 (5 bases). The CDR3 is made up of 14 amino acids. Germline values: CDR1 LGHDT, CDR2 YNNKEL (reference sequence). V lost 1 base to trimming and J lost 7 bases, with 8 bases between them. For the CDR3, the DNA is TGTGCCAGCAGCCAAGGGACACCAAATTCACCCCTCCACTTT. It is translated as CASSQGTPNSPLHF.

J is TRBJ2-1 and V is TRBV7-9; 12 bases are shared with TRBD2. Trimming at V came to 3 bases and at J to 8 bases, leaving 8 bases not matched to a gene. CDR1 SEHNR and CDR2 FQNEAQ come from the germline V gene (reference sequence). CDR3 length equals 16 residues. In DNA form, the CDR3 reads TGTGCCAGCAGCTTCAGGACTAGCGGGACGGGGTATGAGCAGTTCTTC. Amino acids: CASSFRTSGTGYEQFF.

This clone was picked up one time. The rearrangement uses TRBV7-3 and TRBJ2-5, with TRBD2 as a possible D gene (5 bases). The CDR3 contains 15 residues. V was trimmed by 4 bases and J by 2 bases, leaving 14 bases between them. From germline, CDR1 is SGHTA and CDR2 FQGTGA. CDR3 sequence reads: CASSSLAGRQETQYF. The CDR3 DNA sequence: TGTGCCAGCAGCTCCCTCGCGGGCCGTCAAGAGACCCAGTACTTC.

The genes are TRBV29-1 and TRBJ1-5; TRBD1 aligns across 8 bases. The V segment lost 7 bases and the J segment 7 bases; nucleotides outside the gene matches: 9. Germline-derived CDR1 and CDR2 are SQVTM and ANQGSEA. The CDR3 totals 13 residues. CDR3 residues: CSAQTGAGQPQHF. CDR3 bases: TGCAGCGCCCAGACAGGGGCAGGGCAGCCCCAGCATTTT.

The chain has TRBV28 and TRBJ1-5, with a weak D call TRBD1 (5 bases). This CDR3 comprises 19 residues. V dropped 1 base and J dropped 1 base, with 20 bases sitting between them. Looked up from germline, CDR1 is MDHEN and CDR2 is SYDVKM. CDR3: CASSLYSSRGFRSNQPQHF. The DNA of the CDR3 is TGTGCCAGCAGTTTATACAGTTCAAGGGGATTTAGAAGCAATCAGCCCCAGCATTTT.

The chain links TRBV9 to TRBJ2-1, with 7 bases aligning to TRBD2. CDR3 length: 19 residues. V trimming: 4 bases; J trimming: 2 bases; junction bases outside the gene matches: 18. In germline, CDR1 is SGDLS, CDR2 YYNGEE. CDR3 residues: CASSQNTWGGETAYNEQFF. The DNA for the CDR3 is TGTGCCAGCAGCCAAAATACATGGGGGGGGGAGACCGCCTACAATGAGCAGTTCTTC.

The V call is TRBV19, the J call TRBJ1-2; 8 nucleotides agree with TRBD1. The CDR3 runs to 15 residues. V shed 1 base and J 2 bases; nucleotides not matched to a gene: 3. Germline V gives CDR1 LNHDA, CDR2 SQIVND (reference sequence). As DNA, the CDR3 is TGTGCCAGTAGTATAGGTAACAGGGGGAACTATGGCTACACCTTC. Amino acid sequence: CASSIGNRGNYGYTF.

This chain joins TRBV24-1 and TRBJ2-5; 7 bases are shared with TRBD1. The CDR3 contains 14 residues. Germline-derived CDR1 and CDR2 are KGHDR and SFDVKD. J was trimmed by 5 bases and V by 4 bases; bases with no gene match: 6. The DNA of the CDR3 is TGTGCCACCAGTGACCTGACAGGGAAGGAGACCCAGTACTTC. As protein: CATSDLTGKETQYF.

The V and J genes are TRBV19 and TRBJ1-2; D is unclear. Germline assignment: CDR1 LNHDA and CDR2 SQIVND (reference sequence). V lost 9 bases and J 8 bases, leaving 22 bases between the germline ends. The CDR3 loop spans 14 amino acids. CDR3 amino acids: CASKVRARSGGYTF. The DNA of the CDR3 is TGTGCCAGCAAAGTCCGGGCCCGAAGCGGCGGCTACACCTTC.

The rearrangement joins TRBV2 to TRBJ2-1; TRBD2 aligns across 10 bases. Germline CDR1 is SNHLY and CDR2 is FYNNEI. The V gene end was trimmed by 4 bases and the J gene end by 4 bases; junction bases not matched to a gene: 10. This CDR3 is 17 amino acids long. CDR3 region: CASSALLAGVMYNEQFF. The CDR3 region has the DNA TGTGCCAGCAGTGCCCTTCTAGCGGGAGTAATGTACAATGAGCAGTTCTTC.

The chain recombines TRBV6-1 with TRBJ1-5, with D perhaps matching TRBD1 (6 bases). Germline values: CDR1 MNHNS, CDR2 SASEGT. The V gene lost 3 bases and the J gene lost 9 bases, with 12 bases spanning the gap. The CDR3 consists of 13 residues. The CDR3 DNA is TGTGCCAGCAGTGACCGGGACACTGGGCCCCAGCATTTT. It translates to CASSDRDTGPQHF.

The chain links TRBV11-1 to TRBJ2-7; 7 bases line up with TRBD1. The germline CDR1 and CDR2 sequences are SGHAT and FQDESV (reference sequence). The CDR3 runs 14 residues. Losses at the gene ends were 5 bases for V and 5 bases for J; bases not matched to a gene: 9. DNA for the CDR3: TGTGCCAGCAGCGCCCAGACAGGGATCGACGAGCAGTACTTC. Translation gives CASSAQTGIDEQYF.

The rearrangement links TRBV30 to TRBJ2-5; possibly TRBD1 for D (6 bases). Germline CDR1 is GTSNPN and CDR2 is SVGIG (reference sequence). The CDR3 runs 13 residues. V was clipped by 1 base and J by 1 base, with 7 bases between them. This CDR3 is CAWSADSQETQYF. CDR3 DNA: TGTGCCTGGAGTGCGGACAGCCAAGAGACCCAGTACTTC.

The chain joins TRBV7-2 to TRBJ1-2; D might be TRBD1 (5 bases). V gave up 2 bases and J gave up 4 bases, with 11 bases separating them. Looked up from germline, CDR1 is SGHTA and CDR2 is FQGNSA. This CDR3 region has 14 residues. CDR3 in amino acids: CASSLQGITYGYTF. DNA of the CDR3: TGTGCCAGCAGCTTACAGGGTATCACCTATGGCTACACCTTC.

The chain carries TRBV6-5 and TRBJ1-5; 8 bases align to TRBD1. The CDR3 has 15 amino acids. The V and J ends lost 6 bases and 0 bases, in that order; junction bases with no gene match: 4. Per germline, CDR1 MNHEY and CDR2 SVGAGI. CDR3 nucleotides: TGTGCCAGCAGCCCCGGGACAGGTAGCAATCAGCCCCAGCATTTT. Its translation is CASSPGTGSNQPQHF.

The chain couples TRBV19 to TRBJ2-1; 7 bases fit TRBD1. CDR1 and CDR2 from the germline V gene are LNHDA and SQIVND (reference sequence). CDR3 size: 14 residues. The J segment lost 9 bases and the V segment lost 3 bases, leaving 8 bases of the junction unmatched. In DNA, the CDR3 is TGTGCCAGTAGTATGGGACAGACTTTTAGTGAGCAGTTCTTC. Translation gives CASSMGQTFSEQFF. Complete variable domain (other parts from reference TRBV19 and TRBJ2-1): DGGITQSPKYLFRKEGQNVTLSCEQNLNHDAMYWYRQDPGQGLRLIYYSQIVNDFQKGDIAEGYSVSREKKESFPLTVTSAQKNPTAFYLCASSMGQTFSEQFFGPGTRLTVL.